This T cell receptor beta chain was captured in a study of T-cell reconstitution after alpha-beta-depleted transplantation in children. This clonotype showed up many times. Preparation of the TCRbeta library used unique molecular identifiers. TCRdb used MiXCR to reprocess the PCR reads, holding one entry per CDR3 protein. The sample yields around 200,000 distinct CDR3 sequences, less than 8% seen once. The CDR3 runs 16 residues. CDR1 is ENHRY and CDR2 is SYGVKD in the germline V gene. J gave up 1 base and V 4 bases, and 5 bases lay outside the gene matches. The rearrangement joins TRBV10-3 to TRBJ2-5, with 11 nucleotides matching TRBD1. Sequences were derived from PBMCs from the stem cell graft donor, sampled from the stem cell graft. The clonotype originates from a human donor who donated a stem cell graft to a child with Wiskott-Aldrich syndrome. This chain's CDR3 is CAISARTGGVQETQYF. In DNA form, the CDR3 reads TGTGCCATCAGTGCCCGGACAGGGGGCGTCCAAGAGACCCAGTACTTC.